The entry below describes one TCR beta chain. This clonotype was counted only a few times. Its recognized antigen is unknown. Base qualities are not recorded, but no much larger clone differs from it by a single base. Library construction relied on 3' RACE. TCR libraries were constructed from RNA with a 3' RACE protocol that used unique molecular identifiers to correct for PCR amplification bias. As many as 12 amplicon libraries were pooled and then sequenced on an Illumina MiSeq using v2 2x250 paired-end chemistry. The paper's data handling went like this. Reads were processed with Decombinator for assignment of V and J genes and CDR3, and barcode-based correction of errors and PCR bias was applied. Repertoires were subsampled to equal depth before Gini coefficient calculation using the R ineq package. Three approaches were used to assess CDR3 similarity: GLIPH, Hamming distance and a shared triplet metric. The raw public reads went through TCRdb reprocessing: fastp at Q25, MiXCR clone calling, in-frame beta chains kept. Rows merge per CDR3 protein into single entries with the most common DNA and genes. What appears here as the V and J calls and clone size reflects TCRdb's work, not the paper's. In all, the sample holds about 50,000 distinct CDR3 sequences, and approximately 4.3% of those were seen once. The top ten clones comprise 0.7% of the sample.

The meaning of the sample's treatment or condition label: PENTA 11 planned treatment interruption arm or continuous ART arm. The participants were children from the United Kingdom between 2 and 15 years old who had been on ART with at least three drugs for 24 weeks or longer. The study required cryopreserved PBMCs containing at least 5 million viable cells, and four candidate patients were excluded because of low viable PBMC yield. Naive CD4+ CD45RA+ CD45RO- T cells were FACS-sorted from thawed PBMCs on a FACSAria III cell sorter. After sorting, cells were fixed, and RNA was extracted with the RNeasy FFPE kit and then with the RNeasy Micro kit. The data derive from a study of HIV-infected children after antiretroviral therapy interruption (dated by TCRdb to between 2019 and 2020). About the study as a whole: The study included eight children, four on planned treatment interruption and four on continuous treatment, and all eight had a CD4+ count above 500 and a viral load below 50 copies/ml. The interruption group had a median age of 9.5 years, and the continuous treatment group had a median age of around 8 years. Most participating children had recorded exposure to EBV and CMV. In the interruption arm, samples were obtained at week 0, week 12, end of interruption (week 24 or 48), and about 3 years after study end. Continuous-treatment samples were analyzed from corresponding weeks 0, 48 and 150. Alongside measurements of thymic output, TCR repertoires of children on planned treatment interruption were compared with TCR repertoires of children on continuous antiretroviral treatment.

Results the study describes overall, beyond this receptor: The sorted CD45RA+ naive cells might contain minor non-naive CD45RA+ populations, such as EMRA or stem memory cells. In the naive CD4+ repertoires of PTI patients, CDR3 sharing between time points dropped after the start of interruption, while many sequences were shared between the end of interruption and 3 years later. The naive CD4+ Gini coefficient rose by the end of treatment interruption, suggesting clonal expansion, and returned to baseline by 3 years. The low number of patients is regarded as a limitation, and the data should be interpreted with caution.

The sequence derives from a pool of human donors with HIV. The source was CD45RA+ CD4+ T cells from PBMCs, pooled from several time points, collected from a donor given antiretroviral therapy, either interrupted or continuous. The sample's cell subset or site, from its label and the paper: naive CD4+ CD45RA+ CD45RO- T cells.

The DNA sequence is TGCGCCAGCAGCTGGGCAGGGAGCACAGATACGCAGTATTTT. Translation gives CASSWAGSTDTQYF. The V and J genes are TRBV5-1 and TRBJ2-3, with TRBD1 tentatively as D gene (5 bases match). The trim is 3 bases for V and 0 bases for J, with a gap of 8 bases between the germline ends. The germline V gene encodes CDR1 SGHRS and CDR2 YFSETQ. The CDR3 spans 14 residues, from the cysteine through the phenylalanine. The DNA shown is the 42-base CDR3, in frame from base 1.